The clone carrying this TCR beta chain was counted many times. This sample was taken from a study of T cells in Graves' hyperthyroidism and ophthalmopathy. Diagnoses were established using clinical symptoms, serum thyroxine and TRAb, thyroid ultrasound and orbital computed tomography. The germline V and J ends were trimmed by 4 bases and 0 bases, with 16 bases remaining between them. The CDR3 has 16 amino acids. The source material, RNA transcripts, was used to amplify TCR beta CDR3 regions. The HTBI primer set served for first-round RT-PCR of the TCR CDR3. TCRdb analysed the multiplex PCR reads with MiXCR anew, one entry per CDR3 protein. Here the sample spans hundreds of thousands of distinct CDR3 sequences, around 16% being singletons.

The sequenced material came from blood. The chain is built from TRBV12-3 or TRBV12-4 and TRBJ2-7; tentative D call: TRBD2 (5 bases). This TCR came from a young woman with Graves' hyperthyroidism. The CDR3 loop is CASSSIGLVSSYEQYF. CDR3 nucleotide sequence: TGTGCCAGCAGTTCGATTGGACTGGTCTCCTCCTACGAGCAGTACTTC.